This T cell receptor beta chain was recorded in a study of CD8 T cells in ankylosing spondylitis. Study results and limitations: Previous work reported some of these motif variants in the synovial fluid and blood of reactive arthritis. A motif in TCR beta, a set of several highly homologous variants, appeared characteristic of ankylosing spondylitis blood.

Via MiXCR, TCRdb re-called the 5' RACE reads, giving one row per CDR3 protein. The table lists roughly 700,000 distinct CDR3 sequences, over 15% of them singletons, with 19% in the top ten. V lost 3 bases to trimming and J lost 6 bases; unmatched junction nucleotides: 6. This CDR3 contains 15 residues. Comments on this clonotype: Its specificity is not known.

This chain links TRBV12-3 or TRBV12-4 with TRBJ2-3, with TRBD1 matching 10 bases. The origin of this receptor is a male donor with ankylosing spondylitis. The sample consisted of blood, either unsorted or a sorted T cell fraction (not recorded which). The DNA for the CDR3 is TGTGCCAGCAGTTTTCGGGACAGGGGTCGCGATACGCAGTATTTT. Protein sequence: CASSFRDRGRDTQYF.